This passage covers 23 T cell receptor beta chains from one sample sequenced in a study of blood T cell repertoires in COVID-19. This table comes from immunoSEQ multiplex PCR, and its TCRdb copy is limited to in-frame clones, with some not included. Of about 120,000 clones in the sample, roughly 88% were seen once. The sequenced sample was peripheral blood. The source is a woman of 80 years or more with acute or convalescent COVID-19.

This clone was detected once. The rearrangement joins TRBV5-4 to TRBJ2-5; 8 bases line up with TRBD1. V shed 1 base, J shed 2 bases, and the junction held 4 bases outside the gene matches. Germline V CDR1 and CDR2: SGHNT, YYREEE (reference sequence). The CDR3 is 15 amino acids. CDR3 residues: CASSLFQGAQETQYF. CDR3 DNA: TGTGCCAGCAGCTTGTTCCAGGGGGCACAAGAGACCCAGTACTTC.

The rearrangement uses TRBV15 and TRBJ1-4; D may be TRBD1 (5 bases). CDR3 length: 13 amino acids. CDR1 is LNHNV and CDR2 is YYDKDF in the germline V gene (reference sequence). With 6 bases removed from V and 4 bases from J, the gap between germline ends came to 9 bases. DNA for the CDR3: TGTGCCACCAGTGGACAACTTAATGAAAAACTGTTTTTT. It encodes CATSGQLNEKLFF.

In DNA, the CDR3 is TGTGCCAGCAGCGACACTAGCGGGAGCCTTAGCACAGATACGCAGTATTTT. Amino acids: CASSDTSGSLSTDTQYF. The chain carries TRBV7-9 and TRBJ2-3; 11 nucleotides agree with TRBD2. The V segment lost 5 bases and the J segment 0 bases; nucleotides outside the gene matches: 7. The CDR3 sequence is 17 residues long. Germline-derived CDR1 and CDR2 are SEHNR and FQNEAQ (reference sequence).

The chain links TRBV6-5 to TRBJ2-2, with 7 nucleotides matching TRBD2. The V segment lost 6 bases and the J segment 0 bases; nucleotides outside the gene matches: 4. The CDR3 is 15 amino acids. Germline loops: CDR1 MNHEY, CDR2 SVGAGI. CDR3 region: CASRTLAANTGELFF. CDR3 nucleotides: TGTGCCAGCAGAACGCTAGCGGCGAACACCGGGGAGCTGTTTTTT.

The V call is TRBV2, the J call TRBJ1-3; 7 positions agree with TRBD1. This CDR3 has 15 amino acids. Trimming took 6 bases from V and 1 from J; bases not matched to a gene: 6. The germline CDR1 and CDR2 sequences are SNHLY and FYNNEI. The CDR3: CASREDRSSGNTIYF. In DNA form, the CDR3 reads TGTGCCAGCAGAGAGGACAGGAGTTCTGGAAACACCATATATTTT.

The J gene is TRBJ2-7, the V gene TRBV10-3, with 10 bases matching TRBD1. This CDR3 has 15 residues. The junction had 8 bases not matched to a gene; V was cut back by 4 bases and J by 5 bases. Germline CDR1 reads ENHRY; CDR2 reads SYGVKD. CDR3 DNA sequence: TGTGCCATCAGTGGGAGGGGACAGGGGTTGAACGAGCAGTACTTC. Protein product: CAISGRGQGLNEQYF.

The CDR3 DNA is TGTGCCAGTAGAGGGCGGGAGCCTACTAACTATGGCTACACCTTC. It is translated as CASRGREPTNYGYTF. This chain joins TRBV19 and TRBJ1-2; no definite D call. This CDR3 spans 15 amino acids. Deletions cut 6 bases from V and 0 bases from J, with 14 bases between. Germline CDR1 and CDR2: LNHDA and SQIVND (reference sequence).

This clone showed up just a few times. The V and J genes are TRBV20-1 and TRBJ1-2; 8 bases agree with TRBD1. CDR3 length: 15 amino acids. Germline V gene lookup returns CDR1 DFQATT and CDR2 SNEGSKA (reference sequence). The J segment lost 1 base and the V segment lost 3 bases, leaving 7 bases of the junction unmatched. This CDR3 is CSASLQGAINYGYTF. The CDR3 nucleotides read TGCAGTGCTAGTTTGCAGGGGGCTATTAACTATGGCTACACCTTC.

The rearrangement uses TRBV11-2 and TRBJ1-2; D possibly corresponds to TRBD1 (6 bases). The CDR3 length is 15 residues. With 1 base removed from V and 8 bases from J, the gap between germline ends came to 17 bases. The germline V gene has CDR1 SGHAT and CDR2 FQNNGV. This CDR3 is CASSLAPTGEEGYTF. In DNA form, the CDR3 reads TGTGCCAGCAGCTTAGCCCCGACAGGCGAGGAGGGCTACACCTTC.

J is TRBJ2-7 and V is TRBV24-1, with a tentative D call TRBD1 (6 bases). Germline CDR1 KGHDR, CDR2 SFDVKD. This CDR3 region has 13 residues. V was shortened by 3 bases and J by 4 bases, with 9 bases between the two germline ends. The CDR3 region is CATSDAGQYEQYF. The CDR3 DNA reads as TGTGCCACCAGTGATGCCGGACAGTACGAGCAGTACTTC.

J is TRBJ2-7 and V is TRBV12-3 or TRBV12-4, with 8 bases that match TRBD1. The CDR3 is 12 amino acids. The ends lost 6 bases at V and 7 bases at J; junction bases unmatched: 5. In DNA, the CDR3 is TGTGCCAGCAGGTCAACAGGGGGTGAGCAGTACTTC. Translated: CASRSTGGEQYF.

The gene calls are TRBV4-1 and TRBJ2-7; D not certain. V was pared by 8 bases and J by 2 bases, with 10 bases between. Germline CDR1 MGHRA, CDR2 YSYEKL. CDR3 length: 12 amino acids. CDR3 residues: CASGTDPYEQYF. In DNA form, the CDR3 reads TGCGCCAGCGGAACAGACCCCTACGAGCAGTACTTC.

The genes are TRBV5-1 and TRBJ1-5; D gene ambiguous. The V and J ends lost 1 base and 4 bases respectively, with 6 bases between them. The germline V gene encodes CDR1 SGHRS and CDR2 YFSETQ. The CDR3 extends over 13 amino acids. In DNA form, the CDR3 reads TGCGCCAGCAGCTTGACCACAAATCAGCCCCAGCATTTT. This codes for CASSLTTNQPQHF.

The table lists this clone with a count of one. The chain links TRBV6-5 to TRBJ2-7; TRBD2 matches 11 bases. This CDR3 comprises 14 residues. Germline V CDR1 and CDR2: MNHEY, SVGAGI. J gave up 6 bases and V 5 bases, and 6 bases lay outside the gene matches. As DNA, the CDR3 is TGTGCCAGCAGTACTAGCGGGAGTCTACTCGAGCAGTACTTC. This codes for CASSTSGSLLEQYF.

The CDR3 bases are TGTGCCAGCAGTTTACGACAGGGTGAAGCTTTCTTT. It specifies CASSLRQGEAFF. The chain carries TRBV27 and TRBJ1-1, with 7 bases identical to TRBD1. CDR3 length: 12 amino acids. Germline-derived CDR1 and CDR2 are MNHEY and SMNVEV (reference sequence). V shed 2 bases, J shed 7 bases, and the junction held 1 base outside the gene matches.

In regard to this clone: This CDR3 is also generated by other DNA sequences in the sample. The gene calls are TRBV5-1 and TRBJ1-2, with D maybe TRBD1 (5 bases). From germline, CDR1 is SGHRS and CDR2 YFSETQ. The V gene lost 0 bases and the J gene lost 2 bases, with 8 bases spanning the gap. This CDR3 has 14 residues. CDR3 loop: CASSLGGTNYGYTF. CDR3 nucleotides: TGCGCCAGCAGCTTGGGCGGGACCAACTATGGCTACACCTTC.

The CDR3 bases are TGTGCCATCATGGCCCTAGCGGGGGGGCGGGATGAGCAGTTCTTC. Translated, it gives CAIMALAGGRDEQFF. The chain combines TRBV10-3 with TRBJ2-1, with 12 bases lining up with TRBD2. The germline V gene encodes CDR1 ENHRY and CDR2 SYGVKD. This CDR3 contains 15 residues. V gave up 7 bases and J gave up 8 bases; unmatched junction bases: 9.

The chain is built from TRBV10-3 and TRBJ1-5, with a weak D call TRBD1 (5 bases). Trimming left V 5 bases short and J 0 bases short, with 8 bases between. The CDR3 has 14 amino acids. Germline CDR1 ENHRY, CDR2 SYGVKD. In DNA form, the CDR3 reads TGTGCCATCAGTCCAGGGTCTAGCAATCAGCCCCAGCATTTT. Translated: CAISPGSSNQPQHF.

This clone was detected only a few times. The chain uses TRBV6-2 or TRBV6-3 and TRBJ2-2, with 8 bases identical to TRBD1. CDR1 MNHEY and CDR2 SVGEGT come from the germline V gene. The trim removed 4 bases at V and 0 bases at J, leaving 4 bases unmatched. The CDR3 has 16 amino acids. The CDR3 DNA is TGTGCCAGCAGTTTACGGACAGGGACGAACACCGGGGAGCTGTTTTTT. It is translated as CASSLRTGTNTGELFF.

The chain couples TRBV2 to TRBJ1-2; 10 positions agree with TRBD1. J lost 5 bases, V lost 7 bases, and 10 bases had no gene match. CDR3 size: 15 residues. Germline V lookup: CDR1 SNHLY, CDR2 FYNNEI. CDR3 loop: CASMSGQGLGYGYTF. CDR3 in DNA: TGTGCCAGCATGTCGGGACAGGGGTTAGGGTATGGCTACACCTTC. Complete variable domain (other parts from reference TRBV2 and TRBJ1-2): EPEVTQTPSHQVTQMGQEVILRCVPISNHLYFYWYRQILGQKVEFLVSFYNNEISEKSEIFDDQFSVERPDGSNFTLKIRSTKLEDSAMYFCASMSGQGLGYGYTFGSGTRLTVV.

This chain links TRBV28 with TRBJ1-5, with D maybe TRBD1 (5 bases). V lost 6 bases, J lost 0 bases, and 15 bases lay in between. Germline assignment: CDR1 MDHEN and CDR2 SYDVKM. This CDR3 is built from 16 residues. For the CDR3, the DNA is TGTGCCAGCAGCCCCCGGGGGTTTTATAGCAATCAGCCCCAGCATTTT. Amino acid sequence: CASSPRGFYSNQPQHF.

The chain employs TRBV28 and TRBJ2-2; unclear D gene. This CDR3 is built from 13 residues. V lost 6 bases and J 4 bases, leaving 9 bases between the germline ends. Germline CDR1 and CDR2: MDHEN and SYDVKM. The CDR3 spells CASRRSGTGELFF. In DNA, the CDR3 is TGTGCCAGCAGGAGGTCGGGCACCGGGGAGCTGTTTTTT.

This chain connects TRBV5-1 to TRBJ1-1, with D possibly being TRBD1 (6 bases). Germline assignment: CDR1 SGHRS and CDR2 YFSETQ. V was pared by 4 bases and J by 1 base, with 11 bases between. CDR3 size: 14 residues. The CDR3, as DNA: TGCGCCAGCAGCCCGGGACACCAGAACACTGAAGCTTTCTTT. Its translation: CASSPGHQNTEAFF.